This TCR beta chain is from a study of cytomegalovirus exposure and HLA in healthy donors. V gave up 5 bases and J gave up 4 bases, with 24 bases separating them. The CDR3 is made up of 18 amino acids. Germline loops: CDR1 SGHAT, CDR2 FQNNGV. Study-level results: A missense variant in DCLRE1C was later tied to TCR beta V- and J-gene trimming.

With 60 Vbeta and 13 Jbeta primers, the PCR was carried out. TCRdb keeps only in-frame clones here, not all; method: immunoSEQ multiplex PCR. This sample has around 150,000 clones, with around 85% found just once. Remarks on this clone: Antigen: not known.

Specimen: PBMCs. This chain joins TRBV11-2 and TRBJ2-1, with a weak D call TRBD1 (5 bases). This sequence originates from a human donor in good health. Here the CDR3 reads CASSPPFWVGEQYNEQFF. The CDR3, as DNA: TGTGCCAGCAGCCCCCCTTTTTGGGTAGGGGAACAGTACAATGAGCAGTTCTTC. Complete variable domain (other parts from reference TRBV11-2 and TRBJ2-1): EAGVAQSPRYKIIEKRQSVAFWCNPISGHATLYWYQQILGQGPKLLIQFQNNGVVDDSQLPKDRFSAERLKGVDSTLKIQPAKLEDSAVYLCASSPPFWVGEQYNEQFFGPGTRLTVL.